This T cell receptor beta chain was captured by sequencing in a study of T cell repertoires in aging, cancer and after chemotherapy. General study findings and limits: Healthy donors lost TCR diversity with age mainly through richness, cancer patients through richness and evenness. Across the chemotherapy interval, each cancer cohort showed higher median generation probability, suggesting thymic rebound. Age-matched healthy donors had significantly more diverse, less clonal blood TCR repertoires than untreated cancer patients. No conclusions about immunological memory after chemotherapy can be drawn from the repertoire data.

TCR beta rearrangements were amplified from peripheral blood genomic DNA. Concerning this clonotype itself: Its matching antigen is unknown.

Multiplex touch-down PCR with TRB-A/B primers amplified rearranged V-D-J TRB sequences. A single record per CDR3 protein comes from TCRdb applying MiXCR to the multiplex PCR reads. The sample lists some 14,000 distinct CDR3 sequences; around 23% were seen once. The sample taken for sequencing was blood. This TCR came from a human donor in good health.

CDR3 DNA: TGTGCCAGCAGCCTTATAAACACTGAAGCTTTCTTT. This encodes CASSLINTEAFF. V usage is TRBV6-5 and J usage is TRBJ1-1; the D is unclear. Germline CDR1 is MNHEY and CDR2 is SVGAGI. V was shortened by 6 bases and J by 2 bases, with 7 bases between the two germline ends. The CDR3 contains 12 residues.